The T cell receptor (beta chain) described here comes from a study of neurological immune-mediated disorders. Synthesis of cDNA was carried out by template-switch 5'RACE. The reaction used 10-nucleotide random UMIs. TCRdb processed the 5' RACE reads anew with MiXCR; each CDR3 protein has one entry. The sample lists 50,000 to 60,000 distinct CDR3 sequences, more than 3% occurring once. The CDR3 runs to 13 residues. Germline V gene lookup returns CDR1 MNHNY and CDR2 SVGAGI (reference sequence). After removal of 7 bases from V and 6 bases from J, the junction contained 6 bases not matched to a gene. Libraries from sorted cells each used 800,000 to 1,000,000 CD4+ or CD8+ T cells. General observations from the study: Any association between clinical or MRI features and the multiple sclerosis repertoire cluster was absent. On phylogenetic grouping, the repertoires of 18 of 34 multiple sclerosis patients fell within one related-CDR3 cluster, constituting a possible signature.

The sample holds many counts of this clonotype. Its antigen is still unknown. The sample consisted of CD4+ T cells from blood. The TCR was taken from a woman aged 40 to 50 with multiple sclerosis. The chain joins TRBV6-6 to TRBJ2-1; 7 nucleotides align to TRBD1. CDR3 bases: TGTGCCAGCATCACACAGGGGTCCAATGAGCAGTTCTTC. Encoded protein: CASITQGSNEQFF.